This T cell receptor beta chain was observed in a study of blood T cell repertoires in COVID-19. About the research overall: Sites across the United States, Italy and Spain contributed samples from acute and convalescent COVID-19.

Authors' methods: Using reference gene primer amplification, nucleated cell counts were estimated. Profiling relied on immunoSEQ multiplex PCR, and the TCRdb table lists in-frame clones only, not all of them. That table is the source of V, J and clone size, and D and trimming were worked out from the DNA. The table includes around 30,000 clones, roughly nine tenths detected once. The CDR3 length is 15 residues. V gave up 7 bases and J gave up 0 bases, with 10 bases separating them. CDR1 is ENHRY, CDR2 SYGVKD, per germline. This receptor was obtained from a human donor in a cohort sampled during active COVID-19. This rearrangement joins TRBV10-3 to TRBJ2-6; D possibly corresponds to TRBD2 (5 bases). The specimen was peripheral blood. CDR3 in amino acids: CAITTGFSGANVLTF. The CDR3 coding sequence is TGTGCCATCACCACGGGGTTCTCTGGGGCCAACGTCCTGACTTTC.